This T cell receptor (beta chain) was identified during a study of T cells in Graves' hyperthyroidism and ophthalmopathy. CDR1 is ENHRY, CDR2 SYGVKD, per germline. V dropped 3 bases and J dropped 8 bases, with 8 bases sitting between them. The CDR3 is 12 amino acids. The sample holds a few counts of this clonotype. Its antigen is not identified. The source material, RNA transcripts, was used to amplify TCR beta CDR3 regions. A first-round RT-PCR of the TCR CDR3 used the HTBI primer set. TCRdb used MiXCR to reprocess the multiplex PCR reads, holding one entry per CDR3 protein. The sample lists 610,000 or so distinct CDR3 sequences; 35% to 55% were seen once. Study-wide results and limits: Most clonotypes expanded in thyroid above 0.001 were likewise present in blood.

Uncontrolled infections, other autoimmune diseases, pregnancy or lactation led to exclusion of patients. This receptor was identified in a woman between 18 and 30 years old with Graves' hyperthyroidism. The chain has TRBV10-3 and TRBJ2-1; D gene unclear. Input material: peripheral blood or thyroid tissue (not recorded which). CDR3 coding DNA: TGTGCCATCAGTGATGGGTTGGATGAGCAGTTCTTC. It translates to CAISDGLDEQFF.